These 8 T cell receptor beta chains were sequenced from one sample in a study of cytomegalovirus exposure and HLA in healthy donors. The PCR ran on 60 Vbeta and 13 Jbeta primers. Profiling relied on immunoSEQ multiplex PCR, and the TCRdb table lists in-frame clones only, not all of them. The sample records approximately 220,000 clones, around 80% being singletons. The sample comprised PBMCs. These receptors originate from a girl aged 2-9 years in good health and CMV-seronegative.

CDR3 coding DNA: TGTGCCAGCAGTGACGAACCCGGGACAGGGCATCTCGGGCAGTACTTC. Its protein is CASSDEPGTGHLGQYF. V usage is TRBV25-1 and J usage is TRBJ2-7; 9 bases are shared with TRBD1. The ends lost 3 bases at V and 9 bases at J; junction bases unmatched: 15. The germline V gene encodes CDR1 MGHDK and CDR2 SYGVNS. This CDR3 spans 16 amino acids.

This clone was counted between two and nine times. The rearrangement joins TRBV29-1 to TRBJ1-2, with 9 positions matching TRBD1. Trimming cost V 6 bases and J 4 bases; bases outside gene matches: 15. The germline CDR1 and CDR2 sequences are SQVTM and ANQGSEA. The CDR3 is made up of 16 amino acids. The CDR3 DNA reads as TGCAGCGTCTTTCCCTCTACAGGGGGCAAGGTCTATGGCTACACCTTC. Amino acids: CSVFPSTGGKVYGYTF.

This clone was seen just once. The rearrangement uses TRBV5-5 and TRBJ1-1; D perhaps matches TRBD1 (5 bases). Trimming took 1 base from V and 7 from J, leaving 11 bases between them. Germline CDR1 reads SGHKS; CDR2 reads YYEKEE (reference sequence). CDR3 length: 13 amino acids. The CDR3 loop reads CASSLFPGGEAFF. CDR3 coding DNA: TGTGCCAGCAGCTTGTTCCCGGGGGGTGAAGCTTTCTTT.

This clone was counted a single time. The genes are TRBV11-2 and TRBJ1-3; D is ambiguous. This CDR3 is built from 16 residues. CDR1 is SGHAT, CDR2 FQNNGV, per germline. With 1 base removed from V and 6 bases from J, the gap between germline ends came to 16 bases. The CDR3 region is CASSLVDVRRENTIYF. CDR3 DNA: TGTGCCAGCAGCTTAGTAGACGTCCGCCGGGAAAACACCATATATTTT.

The V gene is TRBV19, the J gene TRBJ1-2, with 8 bases that match TRBD1. J lost 4 bases, V lost 3 bases, and 4 bases had no gene match. The CDR3 covers 14 residues. Per germline, CDR1 LNHDA and CDR2 SQIVND (reference sequence). The CDR3 DNA follows: TGTGCCAGTAGTATCGGGACAGGCATCTATGGCTACACCTTC. As protein: CASSIGTGIYGYTF.

The rearrangement uses TRBV6-4 and TRBJ2-7; 8 bases match TRBD1. The CDR3 covers 14 residues. V lost 5 bases, J lost 4 bases, and 7 bases stayed unmatched. CDR1 and CDR2 from the germline V gene are MRHNA and SNTAGT. The CDR3 protein is CASSPSTGGYEQYF. The CDR3 DNA reads TGTGCCAGCAGTCCGTCAACAGGGGGGTACGAGCAGTACTTC.

The CDR3 DNA reads as TGTGCCAGCGGGGAGCGGGGGAAGTACGAGCAGTACTTC. This encodes CASGERGKYEQYF. The gene calls are TRBV6-1 and TRBJ2-7, with 8 bases lining up with TRBD2. The CDR3 runs 13 residues. Germline CDR1 MNHNS, CDR2 SASEGT. V shed 8 bases, J shed 4 bases, and the junction held 7 bases outside the gene matches.

This clone was detected a few times. V is TRBV5-1 and J is TRBJ2-1, with 11 nucleotides matching TRBD2. CDR1 SGHRS and CDR2 YFSETQ come from the germline V gene. Losses at the gene ends were 0 bases for V and 10 bases for J; bases not matched to a gene: 6. The CDR3 has 15 residues. CDR3 protein: CASSLGLAGLGEQFF. Written as DNA, the CDR3 is TGCGCCAGCAGCTTGGGACTAGCGGGGCTGGGGGAGCAGTTCTTC. The complete variable domain, with remaining parts taken from reference TRBV5-1 and TRBJ2-1, reads KAGVTQTPRYLIKTRGQQVTLSCSPISGHRSVSWYQQTPGQGLQFLFEYFSETQRNKGNFPGRFSGRQFSNSRSEMNVSTLELGDSALYLCASSLGLAGLGEQFFGPGTRLTVL.